One and the same sample provided the 21 T cell receptor beta chains below, sequenced in a study of blood T cell repertoires in COVID-19. Sequenced by immunoSEQ multiplex PCR; TCRdb stores in-frame clones only, minus some. The top ten clones hold roughly 15% of a sample with 14,000 or so clones, 80% to 90% of them seen once. Sequenced material: peripheral blood. The receptors were gathered from a man aged 45-65 years with active COVID-19.

The chain joins TRBV20-1 to TRBJ2-1; D possibly corresponds to TRBD2 (6 bases). Germline V gene lookup returns CDR1 DFQATT and CDR2 SNEGSKA (reference sequence). CDR3 length: 15 residues. V was clipped by 3 bases and J by 2 bases, with 14 bases between them. CDR3 sequence reads: CSASPTRMAYNEQFF. The DNA of the CDR3 is TGCAGTGCTAGTCCGACTAGAATGGCCTACAATGAGCAGTTCTTC.

CDR3 nucleotides: TGTGCCAGCAGTCCTGGGGGCATTGTGAATGAAAAACTGTTTTTT. It specifies CASSPGGIVNEKLFF. The chain employs TRBV6-5 and TRBJ1-4; maybe TRBD1 (6 bases). The V end was cut by 5 bases, the J end by 5 bases, with 15 bases between. Germline lookup yields CDR1 MNHEY and CDR2 SVGAGI. The CDR3 is 15 amino acids.

This sequence joins TRBV6-1 and TRBJ1-1; D remains ambiguous. Germline lookup yields CDR1 MNHNS and CDR2 SASEGT. Trimming cost V 2 bases and J 6 bases, with 13 bases left between them. This CDR3 has 14 amino acids. The chain's CDR3 is CASSEIPKLSEAFF. In nucleotides, the CDR3 is TGTGCCAGCAGTGAAATCCCAAAACTTTCTGAAGCTTTCTTT.

Here the CDR3 reads CASSISSGVGGTQETQYF. The CDR3 DNA follows: TGTGCCAGTAGTATAAGTTCAGGAGTTGGGGGGACCCAAGAGACCCAGTACTTC. This chain uses TRBV19 with TRBJ2-5, with D possibly TRBD2 on 6 matching bases. The length of the CDR3 is 18 residues. The V end was cut by 2 bases, the J end by 1 base, with 20 bases between. Germline loops: CDR1 LNHDA, CDR2 SQIVND (reference sequence).

The gene calls are TRBV27 and TRBJ1-2, with 9 bases that match TRBD1. The length of the CDR3 is 13 residues. The V segment lost 7 bases and the J segment 5 bases; nucleotides outside the gene matches: 5. Germline V lookup: CDR1 MNHEY, CDR2 SMNVEV (reference sequence). DNA of the CDR3: TGTGCCAGCATGAGACAGGGGGAATATGGCTACACCTTC. Protein sequence: CASMRQGEYGYTF.

The chain links TRBV9 to TRBJ2-1; 14 bases match TRBD2. The CDR3 has 17 amino acids. Per germline, CDR1 SGDLS and CDR2 YYNGEE. V lost 4 bases to trimming and J lost 8 bases; unmatched junction nucleotides: 11. The CDR3 sequence: CASSRGLAGGRQDEQFF. CDR3 DNA: TGTGCCAGCAGCCGAGGACTAGCGGGAGGTAGGCAGGATGAGCAGTTCTTC.

The chain carries TRBV9 and TRBJ2-1; no clear D gene. From germline, CDR1 is SGDLS and CDR2 YYNGEE. Between the trimmed V and J ends, which lost 0 bases and 0 bases, there was a span of 10 bases. This CDR3 region has 16 residues. The CDR3 reads CASSVEKRSSYNEQFF. For the CDR3, the DNA is TGTGCCAGCAGCGTAGAGAAGAGGAGCTCCTACAATGAGCAGTTCTTC.

The chain recombines TRBV28 with TRBJ2-3, with 8 nucleotides matching TRBD2. In germline, CDR1 is MDHEN, CDR2 SYDVKM. V was clipped by 6 bases and J by 4 bases; unmatched bases: 9. The CDR3 contains 15 residues. Written as DNA, the CDR3 is TGTGCCAGCAGCCCCGGGAGGGCTAGGTCAGATACGCAGTATTTT. This translates into CASSPGRARSDTQYF.

The chain joins TRBV19 to TRBJ2-7, with TRBD2 matching over 12 bases. Germline CDR1 reads LNHDA; CDR2 reads SQIVND (reference sequence). V shed 9 bases and J 7 bases; nucleotides not matched to a gene: 16. The CDR3 is made up of 16 amino acids. CDR3 coding DNA: TGTGCCAGCAGACAACTAGCGGGAGGTACCCCGGGTGAGCAGTACTTC. Amino acids: CASRQLAGGTPGEQYF. Based on the CDR3 plus reference TRBV19 and TRBJ2-7, the full variable domain is DGGITQSPKYLFRKEGQNVTLSCEQNLNHDAMYWYRQDPGQGLRLIYYSQIVNDFQKGDIAEGYSVSREKKESFPLTVTSAQKNPTAFYLCASRQLAGGTPGEQYFGPGTRLTVT.

The CDR3 spells CASSSSSTDTQYF. In nucleotides, the CDR3 is TGTGCCAGCAGCTCCTCTAGCACAGATACGCAGTATTTT. The rearrangement links TRBV7-9 to TRBJ2-3; D not certain. Germline V gene data show CDR1 as SEHNR and CDR2 as FQNEAQ (reference sequence). V gave up 4 bases and J gave up 0 bases, with 5 bases separating them. This CDR3 comprises 13 residues. Drawing the rest from reference TRBV7-9 and TRBJ2-3, the complete variable domain is DTGVSQNPRHKITKRGQNVTFRCDPISEHNRLYWYRQTLGQGPEFLTYFQNEAQLEKSRLLSDRFSAERPKGSFSTLEIQRTEQGDSAMYLCASSSSSTDTQYFGPGTRLTVL.

This chain uses TRBV7-2 with TRBJ1-5; the match to TRBD1 covers 10 bases. This CDR3 contains 16 residues. Per the germline V gene, CDR1 is SGHTA and CDR2 is FQGNSA. The junction had 5 bases not matched to a gene; V was cut back by 6 bases and J by 0 bases. The CDR3: CASRPGTGASNQPQHF. The DNA of the CDR3 is TGTGCCAGCAGACCTGGGACAGGGGCTAGCAATCAGCCCCAGCATTTT.

The rearrangement joins TRBV5-4 to TRBJ2-7, with 13 bases fitting TRBD2. With 3 bases clipped from V and 7 bases from J, the junction kept 10 bases outside the gene matches. The germline CDR1 and CDR2 sequences are SGHNT and YYREEE (reference sequence). The CDR3 consists of 16 residues. The CDR3 loop is CASSWGGLAGLGEQYF. Written as DNA, the CDR3 is TGTGCCAGCAGCTGGGGGGGACTAGCGGGACTAGGAGAGCAGTACTTC.

The genes are TRBV19 and TRBJ2-5; 8 bases map to TRBD2. Germline V lookup: CDR1 LNHDA, CDR2 SQIVND (reference sequence). This CDR3 is built from 15 residues. V dropped 5 bases and J dropped 3; count of bases not matched to a gene: 8. CDR3 residues: CASSFSLAGKETQYF. The CDR3 coding sequence is TGTGCCAGTAGTTTTTCGTTAGCGGGAAAAGAGACCCAGTACTTC.

This clone appeared once. The rearrangement links TRBV5-1 to TRBJ2-2; D is possibly TRBD1 (6 bases). This CDR3 has 14 amino acids. Germline CDR1 and CDR2: SGHRS and YFSETQ. Deletions cut 6 bases from V and 2 bases from J, with 11 bases between. CDR3 nucleotides: TGCGCCAGCAATTCACAGGGTAACACCGGGGAGCTGTTTTTT. Amino acid sequence: CASNSQGNTGELFF. The full variable domain, with the rest looked up from reference TRBV5-1 and TRBJ2-2, is KAGVTQTPRYLIKTRGQQVTLSCSPISGHRSVSWYQQTPGQGLQFLFEYFSETQRNKGNFPGRFSGRQFSNSRSEMNVSTLELGDSALYLCASNSQGNTGELFFGEGSRLTVL.

This clone is categorized as medium-sized (0.01 to 0.1%). The genes are TRBV5-1 and TRBJ1-3; D is possibly TRBD1 (6 bases). The CDR3 extends over 16 amino acids. Germline CDR1 is SGHRS and CDR2 is YFSETQ. The V gene lost 0 bases and the J gene lost 0 bases, with 10 bases spanning the gap. CDR3 coding DNA: TGCGCCAGCAGCTTGGTTGGGACAACCTCTGGAAACACCATATATTTT. Encoded protein: CASSLVGTTSGNTIYF.

V is TRBV9 and J is TRBJ2-7, with 10 bases fitting TRBD2. This CDR3 comprises 16 residues. Germline V CDR1 and CDR2: SGDLS, YYNGEE. V lost 0 bases to trimming and J lost 4 bases; unmatched junction nucleotides: 7. The CDR3 nucleotides are TGTGCCAGCAGCGTAGGGGCTAGCGGGAGTGTGTACGAGCAGTACTTC. It yields the protein CASSVGASGSVYEQYF. Full variable domain (outside the CDR3, taken from reference TRBV9 and TRBJ2-7): DSGVTQTPKHLITATGQRVTLRCSPRSGDLSVYWYQQSLDQGLQFLIQYYNGEERAKGNILERFSAQQFPDLHSELNLSSLELGDSALYFCASSVGASGSVYEQYFGPGTRLTVT.

This chain uses TRBV3-1 (or the pseudogene TRBV3-2) with TRBJ1-6; no reliable D call. The CDR3 spans 13 residues. Germline V CDR1 and CDR2: LGHDT, YNNKEL (reference sequence). Trimming cost V 2 bases and J 10 bases, with 9 bases left between them. CDR3 amino acids: CASSQFPGSPLHF. For the CDR3, the DNA is TGTGCCAGCAGCCAATTCCCGGGATCACCCCTCCACTTT.

The chain uses TRBV7-2 and TRBJ1-4, with D tentatively TRBD1 (6 bases). This CDR3 spans 17 amino acids. V was trimmed by 0 bases and J by 2 bases, leaving 13 bases between them. Germline V gene sequence: CDR1 SGHTA, CDR2 FQGNSA. The CDR3 loop is CASSLAGRGRTNEKLFF. CDR3 sequence (DNA): TGTGCCAGCAGCTTAGCGGGCAGGGGAAGGACTAATGAAAAACTGTTTTTT.

The V gene is TRBV5-4, the J gene TRBJ2-7; 9 nucleotides match TRBD1. This CDR3 comprises 16 residues. CDR1 SGHNT and CDR2 YYREEE come from the germline V gene (reference sequence). The J segment lost 0 bases and the V segment lost 4 bases, leaving 8 bases of the junction unmatched. The CDR3 region is CASSLPGTGSSYEQYF. The CDR3 bases are TGTGCCAGCAGCCTTCCCGGGACAGGGAGCTCCTACGAGCAGTACTTC. Full variable domain (remainder filled in from reference TRBV5-4 and TRBJ2-7): ETGVTQSPTHLIKTRGQQVTLRCSSQSGHNTVSWYQQALGQGPQFIFQYYREEENGRGNFPPRFSGLQFPNYSSELNVNALELDDSALYLCASSLPGTGSSYEQYFGPGTRLTVT.

The V and J genes are TRBV11-2 and TRBJ1-2; D gene unclear. There are 13 residues in the CDR3. V shed 4 bases and J shed 5 bases, with 11 bases lying between them. Germline lookup yields CDR1 SGHAT and CDR2 FQNNGV. The CDR3 DNA reads as TGTGCCAGCAGCTCAGTGCCGAGGTATGGCTACACCTTC. Translated, it gives CASSSVPRYGYTF.

The genes are TRBV14 and TRBJ1-4, with unresolved D. With 1 base removed from V and 0 bases from J, the gap between germline ends came to 12 bases. Germline loops: CDR1 SGHDN, CDR2 FVKESK. This CDR3 spans 17 amino acids. The CDR3 nucleotides are TGTGCCAGCAGCCAAGGGCAGGTCGTACCAACTAATGAAAAACTGTTTTTT. This encodes CASSQGQVVPTNEKLFF.